This T cell receptor (beta chain) was sequenced in a study of blood T cell repertoires in COVID-19. In germline, CDR1 is SGHRS, CDR2 YFSETQ. The CDR3 is 14 residues long. Trimming cost V 4 bases and J 1 base; bases outside gene matches: 4. Study processing details: From reference gene primer amplification, estimates of nucleated cell counts were derived. The method was immunoSEQ multiplex PCR; TCRdb's version includes in-frame clones alone and lacks a portion of them. V and J calls and clone size follow that table, whereas D and trimming were derived from the DNA. The table has around 400,000 clones, under 85% seen once. Two negative PCRs, clearance, or symptom resolution were required of recovered Cohort 3 donors.

This TCR was recovered from a woman in her forties or fifties who had recovered from COVID-19. This chain connects TRBV5-1 to TRBJ1-1; 7 positions match TRBD1. The material sequenced was PBMCs or T cells enriched from blood (not recorded which). This chain's CDR3 is CASSLRTGNTEAFF. The CDR3 region has the DNA TGCGCCAGCAGCCTTCGGACAGGGAACACTGAAGCTTTCTTT.